This T cell receptor (beta chain) was identified in a study of blood T cell repertoires in COVID-19. Study as a whole: T cells, B-cell-depleted T cells, or PBMCs provided the cDNA or gDNA that served as material.

Participants were placed into cohorts based on the clinical history they reported. Symptom resolution, clearance, or two negative PCRs marked the recovered donors of Cohort 3. The repertoire was sequenced with immunoSEQ multiplex PCR; TCRdb's copy has only in-frame clones and lacks some. The sample holds about 310,000 clones, about 91% seen once. V shed 4 bases and J 5 bases; nucleotides not matched to a gene: 14. Germline CDR1 and CDR2: MGHRA and YSYEKL. The CDR3 runs 18 residues. This TCR was recovered from a woman aged 40 to 55 who had recovered from COVID-19. This rearrangement joins TRBV4-1 to TRBJ2-5, with 12 bases identical to TRBD2. The sequenced sample was PBMCs or T cells enriched from blood (not recorded which). CDR3 in amino acids: CASSPRGTSGPRRETQYF. CDR3 coding DNA: TGCGCCAGCAGCCCCAGAGGGACTAGCGGGCCGAGGCGGGAGACCCAGTACTTC.